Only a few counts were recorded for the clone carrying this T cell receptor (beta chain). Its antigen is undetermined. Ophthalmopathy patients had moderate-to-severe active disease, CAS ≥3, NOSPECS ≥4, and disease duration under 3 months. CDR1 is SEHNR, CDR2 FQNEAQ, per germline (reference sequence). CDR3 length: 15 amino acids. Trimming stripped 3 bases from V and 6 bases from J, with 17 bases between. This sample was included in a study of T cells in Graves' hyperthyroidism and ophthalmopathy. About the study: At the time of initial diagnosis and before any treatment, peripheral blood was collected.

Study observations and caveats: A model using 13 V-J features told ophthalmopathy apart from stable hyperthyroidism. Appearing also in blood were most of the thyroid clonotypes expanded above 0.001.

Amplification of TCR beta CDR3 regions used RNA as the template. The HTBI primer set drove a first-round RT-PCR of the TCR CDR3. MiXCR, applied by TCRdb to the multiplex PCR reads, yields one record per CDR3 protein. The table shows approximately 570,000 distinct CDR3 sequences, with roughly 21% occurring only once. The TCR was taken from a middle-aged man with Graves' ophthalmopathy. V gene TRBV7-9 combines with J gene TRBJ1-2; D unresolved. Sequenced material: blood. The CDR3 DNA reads TGTGCCAGCAGCTTGGCCCTTATTTTTGTAGATGGCTACACCTTC. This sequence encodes CASSLALIFVDGYTF.